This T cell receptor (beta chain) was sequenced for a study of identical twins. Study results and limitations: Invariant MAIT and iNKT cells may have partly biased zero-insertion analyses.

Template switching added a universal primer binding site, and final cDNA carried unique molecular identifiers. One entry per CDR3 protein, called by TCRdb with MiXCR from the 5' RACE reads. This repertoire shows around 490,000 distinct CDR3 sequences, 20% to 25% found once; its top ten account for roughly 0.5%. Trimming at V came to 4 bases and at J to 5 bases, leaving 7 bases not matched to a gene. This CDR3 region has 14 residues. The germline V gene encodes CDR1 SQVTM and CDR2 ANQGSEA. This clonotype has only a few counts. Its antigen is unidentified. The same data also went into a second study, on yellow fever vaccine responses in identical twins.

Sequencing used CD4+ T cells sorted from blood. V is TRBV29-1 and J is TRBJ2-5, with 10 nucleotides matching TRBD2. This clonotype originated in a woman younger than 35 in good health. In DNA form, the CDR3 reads TGCAGCGTTGGTGCTAGCGGGAGATTGGAGACCCAGTACTTC. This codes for CSVGASGRLETQYF.